One and the same sample provided the 10 T cell receptor beta chains below, sequenced in a study of blood T cell repertoires in COVID-19. The method was immunoSEQ multiplex PCR; TCRdb's version includes in-frame clones alone and lacks a portion of them. The sample includes a few hundred thousand clones, roughly nine tenths seen only once; the top ten take roughly 8.5%. Input material: PBMCs or T cells enriched from blood (not recorded which). Every receptor here comes from a woman in her sixties who had recovered from COVID-19.

The chain uses TRBV9 and TRBJ2-2; D is uncertain. This CDR3 has 15 amino acids. Trimming stripped 0 bases from V and 5 bases from J, with 11 bases between. The V gene's germline CDR1 is SGDLS and CDR2 YYNGEE. The CDR3 bases are TGTGCCAGCAGCGTAGTTGGTGGTCGGACCGGGGAGCTGTTTTTT. This sequence encodes CASSVVGGRTGELFF.

V and J are TRBV6-5 and TRBJ1-6, with a weak D call TRBD1 (6 bases). The CDR3 extends over 15 amino acids. Germline CDR1 reads MNHEY; CDR2 reads SVGAGI. V was clipped by 7 bases and J by 0 bases, with 10 bases between them. CDR3 amino acids: CASTQGSSYNSPLHF. The CDR3 bases are TGTGCCAGCACTCAGGGGAGCTCCTATAATTCACCCCTCCACTTT.

The chain links TRBV4-1 to TRBJ2-2; D is possibly TRBD1 (7 bases). The CDR3 length is 16 residues. Germline V gene data show CDR1 as MGHRA and CDR2 as YSYEKL. Trimming pared 1 base from V and 5 bases from J, leaving 14 bases between. CDR3 DNA: TGCGCCAGCAGCCAAGCGGCAGGGGGAGGAACCGGGGAGCTGTTTTTT. Translated, it gives CASSQAAGGGTGELFF.

This chain connects TRBV2 to TRBJ1-2, with no clear D. The CDR3 is 12 amino acids. The germline CDR1 and CDR2 sequences are SNHLY and FYNNEI. V dropped 6 bases and J dropped 5 bases, with 10 bases sitting between them. CDR3 nucleotide sequence: TGTGCCAGCAGCGGGGATCGGTATGGCTACACCTTC. It specifies CASSGDRYGYTF.

This chain uses TRBV19 with TRBJ2-2, with D tentatively TRBD1 (5 bases). Trimming took off 6 bases at V and 1 base at J, with 9 bases between the two ends. The CDR3 consists of 14 residues. CDR1 and CDR2 (germline): LNHDA, SQIVND (reference sequence). DNA of the CDR3: TGTGCCAGTAGCAGGGCCCGGAACACCGGGGAGCTGTTTTTT. Translated: CASSRARNTGELFF.

The chain uses TRBV12-5 and TRBJ1-1; TRBD1 aligns across 8 bases. The CDR3 length is 15 residues. The germline CDR1 and CDR2 sequences are LGHNT and FRNRAP. After removal of 6 bases from V and 1 base from J, the junction contained 7 bases not matched to a gene. The CDR3 region is CASGSEGQENTEAFF. As DNA, the CDR3 is TGTGCTAGTGGCTCCGAGGGACAGGAGAACACTGAAGCTTTCTTT. Supplemented by reference TRBV12-5 and TRBJ1-1, the full variable domain reads DARVTQTPRHKVTEMGQEVTMRCQPILGHNTVFWYRQTMMQGLELLAYFRNRAPLDDSGMPKDRFSAEMPDATLATLKIQPSEPRDSAVYFCASGSEGQENTEAFFGQGTRLTVV.

This clone has more than one count but fewer than ten. This chain connects TRBV6-1 to TRBJ2-5, with 12 bases that match TRBD2. The CDR3 spans 16 residues. With V trimmed by 2 bases and J by 5 bases, 6 bases remained unmatched. Germline loops: CDR1 MNHNS, CDR2 SASEGT. For the CDR3, the DNA is TGTGCCAGCAGTGAACTACTAGCGGGGGGCAAGGAGACCCAGTACTTC. Translating gives CASSELLAGGKETQYF.

This chain connects TRBV19 to TRBJ1-2; 7 nucleotides line up with TRBD1. Germline-derived CDR1 and CDR2 are LNHDA and SQIVND (reference sequence). The V gene end was trimmed by 5 bases and the J gene end by 6 bases; junction bases not matched to a gene: 6. The CDR3 totals 13 residues. The CDR3 protein is CASSFDRADGYTF. The CDR3 DNA sequence: TGTGCCAGTAGTTTCGACAGGGCGGATGGCTACACCTTC.

A single count supports this clone. This chain uses TRBV12-5 with TRBJ2-7; 8 positions agree with TRBD1. V was clipped by 2 bases and J by 6 bases; unmatched bases: 9. Germline assignment: CDR1 LGHNT and CDR2 FRNRAP. The CDR3 spans 15 residues. CDR3 region: CASGLKNPGQAEQYV. CDR3 DNA sequence: TGTGCTAGTGGTTTGAAGAATCCGGGACAGGCCGAGCAGTACGTC.

The CDR3 coding sequence is TGTGCCACCAGTGATCAGGGGGCGGGCTATGGCTACACCTTC. Its protein product is CATSDQGAGYGYTF. V is TRBV24-1 and J is TRBJ1-2; TRBD1 aligns across 8 bases. Germline V gene lookup returns CDR1 KGHDR and CDR2 SFDVKD. The ends lost 3 bases at V and 4 bases at J; junction bases unmatched: 3. CDR3 length equals 14 residues.